What follows are 9 T cell receptor beta chains derived from one specimen sequenced in a study of blood T cells in healthy people across ages. A second 7 to 11 cycle PCR used barcoded and J-beta primers. TCRdb analysed the 5' RACE reads with MiXCR anew, one entry per CDR3 protein. The repertoire holds fewer than 600,000 distinct CDR3 sequences, about 26% seen once, with approximately 3.6% in the top ten. The same sample was also studied in work on T cells of mothers and their children.

Sequencing input: blood. All receptors derive from a boy aged 2-9 years in good health.

The rearrangement links TRBV7-9 to TRBJ2-5; 8 nucleotides agree with TRBD1. CDR3 length: 14 amino acids. The germline gives CDR1 SEHNR, CDR2 FQNEAQ (reference sequence). V was pared by 8 bases and J by 2 bases, with 7 bases of the junction left unmatched. Here the CDR3 DNA reads TGTGCCAGCTCCCAGTGGGACAGGCAAGAGACCCAGTACTTC. Translation gives CASSQWDRQETQYF.

Note on this clonotype: Sequence at one end of the junction differs from germline and may be a read error. The rearrangement links TRBV3-1 to TRBJ1-2, with 10 bases aligning to TRBD1. This CDR3 region has 15 residues. Germline values: CDR1 LGHDT, CDR2 YNNKEL (reference sequence). CDR3 nucleotide sequence: TGTGCCAGCAGCCACTGGGACAGGGGCAACTATGGCCACACCTTC. Translation gives CASSHWDRGNYGHTF.

This clonotype has only a few counts. This chain joins TRBV11-2 and TRBJ2-7, with D perhaps TRBD1 or TRBD2 (6 bases each). Germline V gene lookup returns CDR1 SGHAT and CDR2 FQNNGV. This CDR3 is built from 15 residues. The V gene lost 3 bases and the J gene lost 3 bases, with 15 bases spanning the gap. DNA for the CDR3: TGTGCCAGCAGCTTGGAGGGACAACTTCTCTACGAGCAGTACTTC. Amino acids: CASSLEGQLLYEQYF. The full variable domain, with the rest looked up from reference TRBV11-2 and TRBJ2-7, is EAGVAQSPRYKIIEKRQSVAFWCNPISGHATLYWYQQILGQGPKLLIQFQNNGVVDDSQLPKDRFSAERLKGVDSTLKIQPAKLEDSAVYLCASSLEGQLLYEQYFGPGTRLTVT.

V and J are TRBV12-3 or TRBV12-4 and TRBJ2-5; D may be TRBD1 (6 bases). Trimming stripped 0 bases from V and 5 bases from J, with 13 bases between. This CDR3 comprises 15 residues. CDR3 loop: CASSLATGQGETQYF. DNA of the CDR3: TGTGCCAGCAGTTTAGCTACGGGGCAGGGGGAGACCCAGTACTTC.

This clonotype was counted a few times. The chain is built from TRBV5-6 and TRBJ2-1, with 8 bases fitting TRBD1. The germline V gene encodes CDR1 SGHDT and CDR2 YYEEEE. This CDR3 contains 16 residues. Losses at the gene ends were 2 bases for V and 4 bases for J; bases not matched to a gene: 8. CDR3: CASSFPGQASYNEQFF. The CDR3 nucleotides read TGTGCCAGCAGCTTCCCGGGACAGGCATCATACAATGAGCAGTTCTTC.

This sequence joins TRBV12-3 or TRBV12-4 and TRBJ2-7, with D possibly TRBD1 on 5 matching bases. The V gene lost 5 bases and the J gene lost 2 bases, with 13 bases spanning the gap. This CDR3 comprises 14 residues. The CDR3 protein is CASSVRTPTYEQYF. The CDR3 DNA reads as TGTGCCAGCAGTGTACGGACACCGACCTACGAGCAGTACTTC.

V and J are TRBV7-2 and TRBJ1-3; TRBD1 might be the D (5 bases). V shed 3 bases and J shed 4 bases, with 10 bases lying between them. Germline CDR1 is SGHTA and CDR2 is FQGNSA. The CDR3 is 14 amino acids. The CDR3 loop is CASSFTGLGNTIYF. CDR3 nucleotide sequence: TGTGCCAGCAGCTTTACAGGTTTAGGAAACACCATATATTTT.

Only a few counts were recorded for this clonotype. The chain combines TRBV5-1 with TRBJ1-2; no reliable D call. This CDR3 comprises 15 residues. The ends were cut back, 0 bases at V and 4 bases at J, with 13 bases in the middle. CDR1 is SGHRS, CDR2 YFSETQ, per germline. The CDR3 bases are TGCGCCAGCAGCTTGGGAAGTACGGGGAGCTATGGCTACACCTTC. As protein: CASSLGSTGSYGYTF.

The chain employs TRBV29-1 and TRBJ2-2; TRBD2 matches 8 bases. The CDR3 loop spans 15 amino acids. CDR1 and CDR2 from the germline V gene are SQVTM and ANQGSEA. The V gene end was trimmed by 2 bases and the J gene end by 0 bases; junction bases not matched to a gene: 2. CDR3 sequence reads: CSVELTSANTGELFF. The CDR3 DNA is TGCAGCGTTGAATTGACTAGCGCGAACACCGGGGAGCTGTTTTTT.